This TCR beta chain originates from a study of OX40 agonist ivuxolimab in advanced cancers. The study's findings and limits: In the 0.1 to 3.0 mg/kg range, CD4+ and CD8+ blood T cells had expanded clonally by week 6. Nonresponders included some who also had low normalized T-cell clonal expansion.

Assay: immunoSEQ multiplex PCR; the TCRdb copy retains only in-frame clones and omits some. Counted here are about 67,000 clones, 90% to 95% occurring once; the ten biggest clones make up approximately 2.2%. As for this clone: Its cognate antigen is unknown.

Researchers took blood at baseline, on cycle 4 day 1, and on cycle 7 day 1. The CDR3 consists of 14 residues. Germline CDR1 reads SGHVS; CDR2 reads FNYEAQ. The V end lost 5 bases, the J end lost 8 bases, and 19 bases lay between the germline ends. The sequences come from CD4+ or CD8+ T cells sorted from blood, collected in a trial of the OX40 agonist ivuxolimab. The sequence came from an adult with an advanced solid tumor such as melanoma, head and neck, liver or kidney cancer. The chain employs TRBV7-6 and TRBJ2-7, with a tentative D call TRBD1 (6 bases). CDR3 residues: CASSEGVGLYQQYF. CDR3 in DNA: TGTGCCAGCAGCGAGGGGGTAGGCCTTTACCAGCAGTACTTC.